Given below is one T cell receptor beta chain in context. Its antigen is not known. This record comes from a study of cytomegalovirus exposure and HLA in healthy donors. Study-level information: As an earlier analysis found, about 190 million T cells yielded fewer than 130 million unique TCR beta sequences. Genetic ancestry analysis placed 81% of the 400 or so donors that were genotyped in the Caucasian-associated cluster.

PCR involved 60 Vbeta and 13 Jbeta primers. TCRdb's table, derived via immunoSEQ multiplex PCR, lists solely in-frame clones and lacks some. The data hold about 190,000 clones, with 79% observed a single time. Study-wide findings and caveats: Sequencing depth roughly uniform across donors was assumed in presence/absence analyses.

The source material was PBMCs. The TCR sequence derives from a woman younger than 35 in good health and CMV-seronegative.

The chain's CDR3 is CASSDSSEFYEQYF. For the CDR3, the DNA is TGCGCCAGCAGTGATTCTAGCGAATTCTACGAGCAGTACTTC. This chain uses TRBV10-2 with TRBJ2-7; perhaps TRBD2 as D (6 bases). Trimming pared 3 bases from V and 3 bases from J, leaving 12 bases between. Germline lookup yields CDR1 WSHSY and CDR2 SAAADI. The CDR3 is 14 amino acids.